The entry below describes one TCR beta chain. Its antigen remains unidentified. It has no much larger one-base neighbor in the sample; base qualities were not kept. The entry originates in a study of blood T cell repertoires in COVID-19 (dated by TCRdb to about 2020). Regarding the study in general: Samples covering the acute and convalescent phases of COVID-19 were provided by collaborators in the United States, Italy and Spain. The prospective study material was composed of cDNA or gDNA derived from T cells, B-cell-depleted T cells, or PBMCs. Deeply sampled blood TCRbeta repertoires from subjects exposed to, actively infected with, or recovered from COVID-19 were included in the dataset. A freely available public database, intended as a resource for researchers studying the immune response to SARS-CoV-2, is where the repertoires were released. The samples were drawn from two sources: the first 160 participants of the ongoing ImmuneRACE study, and fewer than 1,500 subjects contributed by 6 global collaborators. A de-identified subject ID, COVID-19 status, age in years and sex were almost always included in the sample metadata. Where available, HLA class I and class II types were obtained from metadata supplied by the sample provider rather than from assay-based typing.

The paper as a whole reports these results and caveats: Clinical and demographic metadata were provided uncurated, with the amount varying by source and participant.

From the cysteine up to the phenylalanine, the CDR3 has a length of 16 residues. Left in the record is the CDR3 DNA by itself, 48 bases read in frame from the first base. CDR1 and CDR2, per the germline V gene, are SGHVS and FQNEAQ. Trimming accounts for 3 bases at V and 8 bases at J, while the number of junction bases matched to no gene is 11. At one collaborating source in Seattle, patients were enrolled during active infection and were followed longitudinally through the course of disease. Collaborating institutions collected whole blood in K2EDTA tubes following their own protocols. For TCRbeta analysis, collaborators shipped samples as frozen whole blood, isolated PBMCs, or DNA extracted from either of those sample types. TCRbeta CDR3 regions were amplified from genomic DNA by means of the immunoSEQ Assay, a bias-controlled multiplex PCR. The original pipeline was this. Nucleated cell counts per sample were estimated from amplification of reference gene primers within the assay. To quantify the absolute abundance of each unique TCRbeta CDR3 rearrangement, sequence reads were collapsed and filtered. Productive Simpson clonality was computed per sample as the square root of Simpson's diversity index over productive rearrangements. TCRdb mirrors the immuneACCESS table, restricted to in-frame sequences. Some clones are absent from its copies; in checked studies, under half trace to an unresolved V gene, and the reason for the others is unknown. The V and J calls and the clone size are those of that table, but D and trimming were determined from the DNA. This sample has tens of thousands of clones in its table, and 85% to 90% of those were observed once. The top ten constitute less than 50% of the sample.

The clonotype originates from a woman aged 55-70 years with COVID-19, enrolled during active disease. What was sequenced was peripheral blood. Rearrangement joined TRBV7-8 to TRBJ1-4; TRBD1 lines up with 8 middle nucleotides. The bases read TGTGCCAGCAGCTTGTCGCAGGGGGCGCGTGGGGAAAAACTGTTTTTT. The resulting protein is CASSLSQGARGEKLFF.